The clone carrying this T cell receptor beta chain showed up many times. Its antigen is as yet unknown. This CDR3 contains 16 residues. The trim removed 4 bases at V and 8 bases at J, leaving 8 bases unmatched. Germline lookup yields CDR1 MNHEY and CDR2 SVGEGT. Noted time point: persistent/refractory GD, antithyroid drugs over 5 years with positive TRAb. The TCR library was made from RNA that had been extracted from PBMCs in TRIzol. The authors drew 9 to 9.5 milliliters of peripheral blood into EDTA tubes. The sample is drawn from a study of regulatory T cells in long-lasting Graves disease. Study-wide points: Exclusively peripheral blood, rather than thyroid tissue, was studied. Favoring TRBV28, TRBJ1-2 and TRBJ2-5 was a feature seen in persistent disease. Persistent patients shared more public clonotypes (about 3,000) than newly diagnosed patients (over 900).

CDR3-region Arm-PCR and iRepertoire HTBI primers produced the TCR beta libraries. Using its own MiXCR run on the multiplex PCR reads, TCRdb lists one record per CDR3 protein. The sample has about 430,000 distinct CDR3 sequences, around 23% seen once. The chain is built from TRBV6-2 or TRBV6-3 and TRBJ1-4, with 12 positions matching TRBD1. This sequence originates from a female donor with Graves disease. The sample consisted of peripheral blood mononuclear cells (PBMCs), taken when the disease was refractory, from a patient treated with antithyroid drugs. CDR3 in amino acids: CASSSGTGGAGEKLFF. CDR3 DNA sequence: TGTGCCAGCAGTTCCGGGACAGGGGGCGCCGGGGAAAAACTGTTTTTT.